This TCR beta chain was sequenced for a study of T cell repertoires in cytomegalovirus infection. General study findings and limits: Across the ex vivo response, the dominant clonotypes were HLA-C-restricted CMV-specific TCR beta clonotypes. Pooled public TCR beta family frequency picked out CMV carriers with the relevant HLA.

This clonotype occurred many times. The antigen is not known. CDR3 length: 12 residues. The ends were cut back, 6 bases at V and 8 bases at J, with 13 bases in the middle. TCRdb used MiXCR to reprocess the reads, holding one entry per CDR3 protein. The sample yields approximately 1,000,000 distinct CDR3 sequences, about 33% seen once. The chain recombines TRBV12-3 or TRBV12-4 with TRBJ1-2; TRBD1 might be the D (6 bases). The sequenced sample was cultured CD8+ T cells from PBMCs, obtained from culture after CMV antigen stimulation. This clonotype was sampled from a human donor in good health (CMV status not recorded). Some clones in this sample may be carry-over from other donors' samples. CDR3 amino acids: CASSQQGWGYTF. CDR3 DNA: TGTGCCAGCAGCCAACAGGGTTGGGGCTACACCTTC.